A selection of T cell receptor beta chains follows, all from one sample in a study of cytomegalovirus exposure and HLA in healthy donors. Some clones are missing from TCRdb's copy, which holds only in-frame ones; the method was immunoSEQ multiplex PCR. Here the sample spans about 190,000 clones, almost 75% being singletons. Material for sequencing was PBMCs. All receptors come from a woman in her thirties in good health and CMV-seropositive. Each CDR3 is given with its conserved first and last residue. Fields, in order: CDR3 DNA, CDR3 protein, V gene, D gene, J gene, clone size, CDR3 length. D genes are given only for firm matches. Rows give clone size only sometimes, using once, few, many, or a class for an expanded clone.

CDR3nt: TGTGCCAGCAGTCCAACTAGCGCCAAAGAGACCCAGTACTTC
CDR3aa: CASSPTSAKETQYF
v_gene: TRBV27
d_gene: TRBD2
j_gene: TRBJ2-5
abundance: few
len: 14

CDR3nt: TGTGCCAGCAGTTTGAACATTAACTATGGCTACACCTTC
CDR3aa: CASSLNINYGYTF
v_gene: TRBV28
d_gene: -
j_gene: TRBJ1-2
abundance: -
len: 13

CDR3nt: TGTGCCAGCAGCTTGGAGGGACTAGCGGTCTACGAGCAGTACTTC
CDR3aa: CASSLEGLAVYEQYF
v_gene: TRBV5-6
d_gene: TRBD2
j_gene: TRBJ2-7
abundance: -
len: 15

CDR3nt: TGCAGCGTTGAGGGGCGGGGAGACTATGGCTACACCTTC
CDR3aa: CSVEGRGDYGYTF
v_gene: TRBV29-1
d_gene: -
j_gene: TRBJ1-2
abundance: -
len: 13

CDR3nt: TGTGCCAGCAGCCTTGGGGGGACAGGGGATATGTCAGCTTTCTTT
CDR3aa: CASSLGGTGDMSAFF
v_gene: TRBV28
d_gene: TRBD1
j_gene: TRBJ1-1
abundance: -
len: 15

CDR3nt: TGTGCAAGTCGCAAACAGGGGAAGAACACTGAAGCTTTCTTT
CDR3aa: CASRKQGKNTEAFF
v_gene: TRBV12-2
d_gene: -
j_gene: TRBJ1-1
abundance: -
len: 14

CDR3nt: TGTGCCAGCAGTGAGACAGTAGCGGTTCTCTACAATGAGCAGTTCTTC
CDR3aa: CASSETVAVLYNEQFF
v_gene: TRBV6-1
d_gene: -
j_gene: TRBJ2-1
abundance: -
len: 16

CDR3nt: TGTGCCAGCAGCTTATCACGCCCCGGGACAGGGGGCGGTGGCTACACCTTC
CDR3aa: CASSLSRPGTGGGGYTF
v_gene: TRBV7-9
d_gene: TRBD1
j_gene: TRBJ1-2
abundance: -
len: 17

CDR3nt: TGTGCCAGCAGTCCGGACAGGACTAACTATGGCTACACCTTC
CDR3aa: CASSPDRTNYGYTF
v_gene: TRBV6-1
d_gene: TRBD1
j_gene: TRBJ1-2
abundance: -
len: 14

CDR3nt: TGTGCCAGCAAAAGAGGGGGTACCGGAAACACTGAAGCTTTCTTT
CDR3aa: CASKRGGTGNTEAFF
v_gene: TRBV27
d_gene: -
j_gene: TRBJ1-1
abundance: -
len: 15

CDR3nt: TGTGCCAGCTCACCACCACTTTCGGGGAGCTCCTACAATGAGCAGTTCTTC
CDR3aa: CASSPPLSGSSYNEQFF
v_gene: TRBV18
d_gene: -
j_gene: TRBJ2-1
abundance: -
len: 17

CDR3nt: TGTGCCGTCAGGGGGGCCACCAGCCCGAACACTGAAGCTTTCTTT
CDR3aa: CAVRGATSPNTEAFF
v_gene: TRBV28
d_gene: TRBD1
j_gene: TRBJ1-1
abundance: -
len: 15

CDR3nt: TGCGCCAGCAGCCTTGGACAGGGGGATACGCAGTATTTT
CDR3aa: CASSLGQGDTQYF
v_gene: TRBV5-1
d_gene: TRBD1
j_gene: TRBJ2-3
abundance: -
len: 13

CDR3nt: TGTGCCAGCAGTTACTCGGCAGGGAACTCTGGAAACACCATATATTTT
CDR3aa: CASSYSAGNSGNTIYF
v_gene: TRBV6-5
d_gene: -
j_gene: TRBJ1-3
abundance: -
len: 16

CDR3nt: TGTGCCAGTAGTATAGGGAGGGCGGGCCGCCGAGATACGCAGTATTTT
CDR3aa: CASSIGRAGRRDTQYF
v_gene: TRBV19
d_gene: -
j_gene: TRBJ2-3
abundance: -
len: 16

CDR3nt: TGCGCCAGCAGCCCGCAGGGTCCCATTAGTAGGTATGGCCACACCTTC
CDR3aa: CASSPQGPISRYGHTF
v_gene: TRBV5-1
d_gene: -
j_gene: TRBJ1-2
abundance: few
len: 16

CDR3nt: TGTGCCAGCAGTTACGACAGGGGTACCGGGGAGCTGTTTTTT
CDR3aa: CASSYDRGTGELFF
v_gene: TRBV6-6
d_gene: TRBD1
j_gene: TRBJ2-2
abundance: -
len: 14

CDR3nt: TGTGCCAGCAGGGCGGCCCGGGGCACCGGGGAGCTGTTTTTT
CDR3aa: CASRAARGTGELFF
v_gene: TRBV2
d_gene: -
j_gene: TRBJ2-2
abundance: -
len: 14

CDR3nt: TGTGCCAGTCAGGACAGGGGATATCAGCCCCAGCATTTT
CDR3aa: CASQDRGYQPQHF
v_gene: TRBV19
d_gene: TRBD1
j_gene: TRBJ1-5
abundance: -
len: 13

CDR3nt: TGTGCCAGCAGCATGCTACACCTAGCGAACACTCACAGGAATGAGCAGTTCTTC
CDR3aa: CASSMLHLANTHRNEQFF
v_gene: TRBV5-5
d_gene: -
j_gene: TRBJ2-1
abundance: -
len: 18

CDR3nt: TGTGCCAGCAGCCCCCCCAGAAGGGGGAGAGACGACGAGCAGTACTTC
CDR3aa: CASSPPRRGRDDEQYF
v_gene: TRBV7-9
d_gene: -
j_gene: TRBJ2-7
abundance: -
len: 16

CDR3nt: TGTGCCAGCTCACCGGACAGGGGATCCTACGAGCAGTACTTC
CDR3aa: CASSPDRGSYEQYF
v_gene: TRBV18
d_gene: TRBD1
j_gene: TRBJ2-7
abundance: few
len: 14

CDR3nt: TGTGCCAGCAGTGAAAATTGGGGGGTTAAAACCTACGAGCAGTACTTC
CDR3aa: CASSENWGVKTYEQYF
v_gene: TRBV6-1
d_gene: -
j_gene: TRBJ2-7
abundance: -
len: 16

CDR3nt: TGTTCCAGCAGTTCGGGACAGGGGGACGTTCAGCCCCAGCATTTT
CDR3aa: CSSSSGQGDVQPQHF
v_gene: TRBV7-9
d_gene: TRBD1
j_gene: TRBJ1-5
abundance: -
len: 15

CDR3nt: TGCGCCAGCAGTGCCCTATACTACTTATACGAGCAGTACTTC
CDR3aa: CASSALYYLYEQYF
v_gene: TRBV10-1
d_gene: -
j_gene: TRBJ2-7
abundance: -
len: 14